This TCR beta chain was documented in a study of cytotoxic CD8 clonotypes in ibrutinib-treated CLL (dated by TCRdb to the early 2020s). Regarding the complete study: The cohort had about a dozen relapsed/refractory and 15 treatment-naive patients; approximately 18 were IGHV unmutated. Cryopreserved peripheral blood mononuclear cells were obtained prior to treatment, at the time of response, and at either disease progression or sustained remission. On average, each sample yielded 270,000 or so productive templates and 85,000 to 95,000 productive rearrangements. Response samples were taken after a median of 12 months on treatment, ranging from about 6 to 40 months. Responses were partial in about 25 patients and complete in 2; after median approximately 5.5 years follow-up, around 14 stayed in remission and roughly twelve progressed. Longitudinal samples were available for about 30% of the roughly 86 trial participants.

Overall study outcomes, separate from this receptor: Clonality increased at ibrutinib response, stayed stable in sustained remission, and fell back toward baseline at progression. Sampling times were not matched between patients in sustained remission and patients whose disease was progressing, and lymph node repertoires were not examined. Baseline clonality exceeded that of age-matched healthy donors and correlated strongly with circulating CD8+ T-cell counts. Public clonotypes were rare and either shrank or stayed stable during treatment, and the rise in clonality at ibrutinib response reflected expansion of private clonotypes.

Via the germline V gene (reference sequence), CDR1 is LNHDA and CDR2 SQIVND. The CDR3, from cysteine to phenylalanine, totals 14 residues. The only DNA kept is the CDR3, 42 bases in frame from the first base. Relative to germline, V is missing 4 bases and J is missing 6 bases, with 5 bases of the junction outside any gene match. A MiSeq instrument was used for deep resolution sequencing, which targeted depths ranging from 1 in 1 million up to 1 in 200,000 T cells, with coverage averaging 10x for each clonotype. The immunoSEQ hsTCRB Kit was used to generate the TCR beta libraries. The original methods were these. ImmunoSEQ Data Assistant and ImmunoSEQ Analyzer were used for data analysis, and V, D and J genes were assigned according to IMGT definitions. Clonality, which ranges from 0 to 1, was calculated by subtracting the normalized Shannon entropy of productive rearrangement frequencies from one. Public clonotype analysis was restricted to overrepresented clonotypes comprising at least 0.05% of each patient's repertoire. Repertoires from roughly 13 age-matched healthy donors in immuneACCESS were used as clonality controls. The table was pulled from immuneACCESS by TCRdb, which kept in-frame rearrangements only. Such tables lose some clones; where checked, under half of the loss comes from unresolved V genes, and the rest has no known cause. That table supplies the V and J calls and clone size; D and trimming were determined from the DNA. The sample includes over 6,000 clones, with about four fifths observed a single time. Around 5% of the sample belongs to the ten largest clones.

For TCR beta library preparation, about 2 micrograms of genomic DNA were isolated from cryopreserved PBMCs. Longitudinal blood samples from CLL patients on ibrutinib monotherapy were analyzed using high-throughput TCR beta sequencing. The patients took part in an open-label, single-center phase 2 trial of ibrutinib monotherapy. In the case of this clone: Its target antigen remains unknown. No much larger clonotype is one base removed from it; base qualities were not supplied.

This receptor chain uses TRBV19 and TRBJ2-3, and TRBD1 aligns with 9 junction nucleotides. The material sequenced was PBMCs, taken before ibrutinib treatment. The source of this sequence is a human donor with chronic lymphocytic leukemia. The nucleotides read TGTGCCAGTAGTACCACAGGGGGCGGTGATACGCAGTATTTT. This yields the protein CASSTTGGGDTQYF. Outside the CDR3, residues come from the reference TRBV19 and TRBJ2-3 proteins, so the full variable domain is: DGGITQSPKYLFRKEGQNVTLSCEQNLNHDAMYWYRQDPGQGLRLIYYSQIVNDFQKGDIAEGYSVSREKKESFPLTVTSAQKNPTAFYLCASSTTGGGDTQYFGPGTRLTVL.